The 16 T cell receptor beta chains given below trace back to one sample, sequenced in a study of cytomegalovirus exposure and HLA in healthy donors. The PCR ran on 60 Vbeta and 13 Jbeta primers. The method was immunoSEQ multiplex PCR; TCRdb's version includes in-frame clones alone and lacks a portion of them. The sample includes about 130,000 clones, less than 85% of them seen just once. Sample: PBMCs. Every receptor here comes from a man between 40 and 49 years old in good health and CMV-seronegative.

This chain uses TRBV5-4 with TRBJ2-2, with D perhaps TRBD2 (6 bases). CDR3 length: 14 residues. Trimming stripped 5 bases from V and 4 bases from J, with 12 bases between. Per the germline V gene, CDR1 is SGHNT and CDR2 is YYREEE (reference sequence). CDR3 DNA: TGTGCCAGCAGGGACTACCGAGTCACCGGGGAGCTGTTTTTT. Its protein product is CASRDYRVTGELFF.

The DNA of the CDR3 is TGCAGCGTTGAAGGCCTCCTAGACCTAGGCACAGATACGCAGTATTTT. This sequence encodes CSVEGLLDLGTDTQYF. This sequence joins TRBV29-1 and TRBJ2-3, with unresolved D. Germline V gives CDR1 SQVTM, CDR2 ANQGSEA. This CDR3 has 16 residues. Deletions cut 1 base from V and 1 base from J, with 15 bases between.

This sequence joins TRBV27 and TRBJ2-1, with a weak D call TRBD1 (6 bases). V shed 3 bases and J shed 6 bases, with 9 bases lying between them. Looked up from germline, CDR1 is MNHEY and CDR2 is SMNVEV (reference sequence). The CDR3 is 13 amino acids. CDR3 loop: CASSLTGPNEQFF. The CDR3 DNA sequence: TGTGCCAGCAGTTTGACAGGCCCCAATGAGCAGTTCTTC.

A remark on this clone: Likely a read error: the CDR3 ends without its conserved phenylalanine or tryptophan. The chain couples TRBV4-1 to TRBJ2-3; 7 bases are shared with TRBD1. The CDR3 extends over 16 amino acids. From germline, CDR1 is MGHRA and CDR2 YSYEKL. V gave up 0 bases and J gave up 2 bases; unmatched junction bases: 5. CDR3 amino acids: CASSQDRDSSTDTQYV. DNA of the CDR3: TGCGCCAGCAGCCAAGATAGGGACAGCTCCACAGATACGCAGTATGTT.

The CDR3 protein is CAISESGGQETQYF. In DNA form, the CDR3 reads TGTGCCATCAGTGAGTCGGGAGGGCAAGAGACCCAGTACTTC. This chain links TRBV10-3 with TRBJ2-5; 7 bases map to TRBD2. This CDR3 has 14 amino acids. The V gene end was trimmed by 0 bases and the J gene end by 2 bases; junction bases not matched to a gene: 0. Germline V gene lookup returns CDR1 ENHRY and CDR2 SYGVKD.

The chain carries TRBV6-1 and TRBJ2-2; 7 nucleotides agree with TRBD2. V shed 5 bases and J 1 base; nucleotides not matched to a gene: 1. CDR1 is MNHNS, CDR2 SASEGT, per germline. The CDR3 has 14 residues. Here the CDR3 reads CASSSGGNTGELFF. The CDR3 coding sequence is TGTGCCAGCAGTTCGGGAGGGAACACCGGGGAGCTGTTTTTT.

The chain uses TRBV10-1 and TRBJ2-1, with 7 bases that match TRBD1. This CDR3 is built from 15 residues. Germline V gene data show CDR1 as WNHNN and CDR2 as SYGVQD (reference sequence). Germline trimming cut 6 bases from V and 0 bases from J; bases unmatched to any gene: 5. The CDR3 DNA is TGCGCCAGCAGCAGCCGGGACAGCTCCTACAATGAGCAGTTCTTC. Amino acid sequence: CASSSRDSSYNEQFF.

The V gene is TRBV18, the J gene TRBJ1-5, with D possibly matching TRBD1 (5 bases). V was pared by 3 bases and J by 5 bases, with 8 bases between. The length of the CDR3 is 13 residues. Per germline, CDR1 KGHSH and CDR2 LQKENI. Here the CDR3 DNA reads TGTGCCAGCTCACCCTCGACAGATCAGCCCCAGCATTTT. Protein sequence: CASSPSTDQPQHF.

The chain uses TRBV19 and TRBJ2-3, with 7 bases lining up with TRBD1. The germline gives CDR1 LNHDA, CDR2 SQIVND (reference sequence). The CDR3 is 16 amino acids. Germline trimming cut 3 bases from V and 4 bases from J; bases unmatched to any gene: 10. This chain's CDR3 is CASSIRGGGLADTQYF. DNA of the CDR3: TGTGCCAGTAGTATCCGAGGGGGCGGGCTAGCAGATACGCAGTATTTT.

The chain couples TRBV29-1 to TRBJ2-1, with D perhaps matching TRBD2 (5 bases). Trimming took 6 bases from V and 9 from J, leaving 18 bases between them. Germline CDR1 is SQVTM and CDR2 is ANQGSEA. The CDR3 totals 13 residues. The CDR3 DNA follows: TGCAGCGTCGCCGTACTAGAGGCGAGTGAGCAGTTCTTC. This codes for CSVAVLEASEQFF.

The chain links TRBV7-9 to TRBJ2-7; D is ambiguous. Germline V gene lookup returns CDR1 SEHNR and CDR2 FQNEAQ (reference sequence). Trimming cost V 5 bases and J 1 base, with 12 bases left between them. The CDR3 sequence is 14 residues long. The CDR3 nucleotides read TGTGCCAGCAGCCCCTCAAGAGCATCCTACGAGCAGTACTTC. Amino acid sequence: CASSPSRASYEQYF. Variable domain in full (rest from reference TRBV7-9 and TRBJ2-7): DTGVSQNPRHKITKRGQNVTFRCDPISEHNRLYWYRQTLGQGPEFLTYFQNEAQLEKSRLLSDRFSAERPKGSFSTLEIQRTEQGDSAMYLCASSPSRASYEQYFGPGTRLTVT.

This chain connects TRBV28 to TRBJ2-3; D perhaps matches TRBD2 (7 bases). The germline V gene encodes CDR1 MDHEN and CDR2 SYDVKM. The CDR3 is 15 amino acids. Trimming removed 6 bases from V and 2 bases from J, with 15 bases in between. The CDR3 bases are TGTGCCAGCAGACCCCCGGGGGGCCTCACAGATACGCAGTATTTT. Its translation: CASRPPGGLTDTQYF.

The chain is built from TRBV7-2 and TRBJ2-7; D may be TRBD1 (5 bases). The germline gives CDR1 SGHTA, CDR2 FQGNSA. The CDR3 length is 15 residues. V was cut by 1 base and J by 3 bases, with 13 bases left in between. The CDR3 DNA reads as TGTGCCAGCAGCTTAGGAGCTGGCAGGGACTACGAGCAGTACTTC. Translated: CASSLGAGRDYEQYF.

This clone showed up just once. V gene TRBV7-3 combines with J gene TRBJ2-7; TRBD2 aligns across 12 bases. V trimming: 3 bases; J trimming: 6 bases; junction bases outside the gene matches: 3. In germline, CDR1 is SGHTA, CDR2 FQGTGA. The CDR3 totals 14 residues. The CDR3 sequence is CASSLLAGGAEQYF. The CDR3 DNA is TGTGCCAGCAGCTTGCTAGCGGGAGGGGCCGAGCAGTACTTC.

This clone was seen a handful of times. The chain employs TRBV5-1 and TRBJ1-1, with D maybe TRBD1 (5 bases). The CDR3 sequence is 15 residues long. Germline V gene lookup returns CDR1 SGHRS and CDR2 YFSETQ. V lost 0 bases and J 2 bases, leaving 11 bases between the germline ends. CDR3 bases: TGCGCCAGCAGCTTGGAGGGGTGGAGCAACACTGAAGCTTTCTTT. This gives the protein CASSLEGWSNTEAFF.

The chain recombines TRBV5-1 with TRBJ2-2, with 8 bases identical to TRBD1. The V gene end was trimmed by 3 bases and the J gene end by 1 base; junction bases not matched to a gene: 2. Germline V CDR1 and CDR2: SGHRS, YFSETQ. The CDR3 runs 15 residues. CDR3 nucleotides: TGCGCCAGCAGCTCGACAGGGGTGAACACCGGGGAGCTGTTTTTT. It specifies CASSSTGVNTGELFF. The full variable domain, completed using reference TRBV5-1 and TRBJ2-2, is KAGVTQTPRYLIKTRGQQVTLSCSPISGHRSVSWYQQTPGQGLQFLFEYFSETQRNKGNFPGRFSGRQFSNSRSEMNVSTLELGDSALYLCASSSTGVNTGELFFGEGSRLTVL.